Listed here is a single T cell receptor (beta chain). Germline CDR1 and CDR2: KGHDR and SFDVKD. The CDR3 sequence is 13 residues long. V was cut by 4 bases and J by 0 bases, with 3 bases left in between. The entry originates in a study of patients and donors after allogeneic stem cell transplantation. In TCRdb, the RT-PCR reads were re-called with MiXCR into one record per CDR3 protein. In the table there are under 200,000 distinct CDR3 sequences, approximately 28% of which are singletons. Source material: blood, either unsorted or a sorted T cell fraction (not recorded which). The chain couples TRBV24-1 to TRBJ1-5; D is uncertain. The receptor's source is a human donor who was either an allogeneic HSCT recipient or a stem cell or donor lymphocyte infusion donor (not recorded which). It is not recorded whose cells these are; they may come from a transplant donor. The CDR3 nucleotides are TGTGCCACCAGTGAGGATAGCAATCAGCCCCAGCATTTT. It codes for CATSEDSNQPQHF.